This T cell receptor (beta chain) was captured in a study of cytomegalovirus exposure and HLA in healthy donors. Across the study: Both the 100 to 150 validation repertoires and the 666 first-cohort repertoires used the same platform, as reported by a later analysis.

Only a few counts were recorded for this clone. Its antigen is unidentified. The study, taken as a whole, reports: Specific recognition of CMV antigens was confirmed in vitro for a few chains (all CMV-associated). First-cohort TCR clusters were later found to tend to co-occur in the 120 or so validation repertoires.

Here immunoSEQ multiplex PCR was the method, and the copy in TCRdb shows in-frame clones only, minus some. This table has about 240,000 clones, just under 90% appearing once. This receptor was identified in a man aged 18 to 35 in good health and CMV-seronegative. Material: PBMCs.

Here the CDR3 reads CASRPGQGGEQYF. CDR3 sequence (DNA): TGCGCCAGCAGACCGGGACAGGGGGGCGAGCAGTACTTC. This rearrangement joins TRBV10-1 to TRBJ2-7, with 11 bases that match TRBD1. The germline gives CDR1 WNHNN, CDR2 SYGVQD (reference sequence). The junction had 4 bases not matched to a gene; V was cut back by 6 bases and J by 6 bases. This CDR3 has 13 residues.